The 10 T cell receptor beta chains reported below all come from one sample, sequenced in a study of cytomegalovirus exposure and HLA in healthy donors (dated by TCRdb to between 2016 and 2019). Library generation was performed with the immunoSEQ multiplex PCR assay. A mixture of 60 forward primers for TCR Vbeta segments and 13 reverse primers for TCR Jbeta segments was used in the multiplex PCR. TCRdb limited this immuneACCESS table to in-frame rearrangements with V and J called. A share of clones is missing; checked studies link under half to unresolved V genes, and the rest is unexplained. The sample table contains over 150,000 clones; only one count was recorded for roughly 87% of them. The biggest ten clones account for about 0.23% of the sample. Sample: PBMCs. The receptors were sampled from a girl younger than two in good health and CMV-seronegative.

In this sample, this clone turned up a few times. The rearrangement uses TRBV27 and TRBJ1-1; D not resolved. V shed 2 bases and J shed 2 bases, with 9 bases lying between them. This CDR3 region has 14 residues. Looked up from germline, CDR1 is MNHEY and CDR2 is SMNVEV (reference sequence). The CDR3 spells CASSLVRGNTEAFF. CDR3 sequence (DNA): TGTGCCAGCAGTTTAGTCCGGGGAAACACTGAAGCTTTCTTT.

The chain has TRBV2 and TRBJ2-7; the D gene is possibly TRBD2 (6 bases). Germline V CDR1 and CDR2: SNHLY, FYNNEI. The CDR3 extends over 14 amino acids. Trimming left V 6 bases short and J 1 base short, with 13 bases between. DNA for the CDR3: TGTGCCAGCAGAGGTCAGGGAGGATCCTACGAGCAGTACTTC. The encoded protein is CASRGQGGSYEQYF.

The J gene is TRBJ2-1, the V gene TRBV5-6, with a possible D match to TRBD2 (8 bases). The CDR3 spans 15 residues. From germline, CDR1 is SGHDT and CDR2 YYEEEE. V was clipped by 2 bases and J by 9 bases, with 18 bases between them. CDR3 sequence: CASSFWGQRELEQFF. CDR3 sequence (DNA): TGTGCCAGCAGCTTTTGGGGACAGCGGGAGCTTGAGCAGTTCTTC. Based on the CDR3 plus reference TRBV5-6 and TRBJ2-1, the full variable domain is DAGVTQSPTHLIKTRGQQVTLRCSPKSGHDTVSWYQQALGQGPQFIFQYYEEEERQRGNFPDRFSGHQFPNYSSELNVNALLLGDSALYLCASSFWGQRELEQFFGPGTRLTVL.

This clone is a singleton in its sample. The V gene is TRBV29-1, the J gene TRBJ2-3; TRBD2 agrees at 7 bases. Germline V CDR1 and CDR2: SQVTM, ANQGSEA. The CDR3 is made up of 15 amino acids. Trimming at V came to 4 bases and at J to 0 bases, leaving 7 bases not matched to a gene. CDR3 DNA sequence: TGCAGCGTTGCCACCCTAGCGGCTAGCACAGATACGCAGTATTTT. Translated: CSVATLAASTDTQYF.

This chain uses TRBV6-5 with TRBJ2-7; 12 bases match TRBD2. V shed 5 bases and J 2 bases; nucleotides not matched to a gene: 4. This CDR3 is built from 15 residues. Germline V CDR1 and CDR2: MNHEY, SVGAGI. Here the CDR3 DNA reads TGTGCCAGCAGTCCGTCTAGCGGGAGGGCCTACGAGCAGTACTTC. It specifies CASSPSSGRAYEQYF.

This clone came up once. CDR3 sequence reads: CASSSGGKIDTQYF. The CDR3 DNA follows: TGCGCCAGCAGTAGCGGGGGGAAAATAGATACGCAGTATTTT. The J gene is TRBJ2-3, the V gene TRBV10-1; TRBD2 matches at 9 bases. V shed 5 bases and J 5 bases; nucleotides not matched to a gene: 5. Germline CDR1 is WNHNN and CDR2 is SYGVQD (reference sequence). CDR3 length: 14 residues.

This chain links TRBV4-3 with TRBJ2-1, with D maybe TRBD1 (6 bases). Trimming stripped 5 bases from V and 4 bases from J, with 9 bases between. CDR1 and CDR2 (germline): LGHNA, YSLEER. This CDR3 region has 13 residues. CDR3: CASSVGAYNEQFF. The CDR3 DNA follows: TGCGCCAGCAGCGTGGGGGCGTACAATGAGCAGTTCTTC.

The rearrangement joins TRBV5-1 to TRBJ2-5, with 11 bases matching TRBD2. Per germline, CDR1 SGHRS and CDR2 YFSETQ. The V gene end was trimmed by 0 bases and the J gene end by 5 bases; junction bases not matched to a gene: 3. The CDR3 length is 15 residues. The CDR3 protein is CASSLVAGGPETQYF. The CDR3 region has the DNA TGCGCCAGCAGCTTGGTAGCGGGAGGGCCGGAGACCCAGTACTTC.

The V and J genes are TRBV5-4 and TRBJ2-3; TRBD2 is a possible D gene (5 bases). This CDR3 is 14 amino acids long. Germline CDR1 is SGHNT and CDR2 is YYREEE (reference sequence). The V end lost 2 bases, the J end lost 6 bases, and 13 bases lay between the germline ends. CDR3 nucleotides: TGTGCCAGCAGCTTTCGTGGGTCTAGCGATACGCAGTATTTT. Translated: CASSFRGSSDTQYF. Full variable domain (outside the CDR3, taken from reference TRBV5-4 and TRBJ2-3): ETGVTQSPTHLIKTRGQQVTLRCSSQSGHNTVSWYQQALGQGPQFIFQYYREEENGRGNFPPRFSGLQFPNYSSELNVNALELDDSALYLCASSFRGSSDTQYFGPGTRLTVL.

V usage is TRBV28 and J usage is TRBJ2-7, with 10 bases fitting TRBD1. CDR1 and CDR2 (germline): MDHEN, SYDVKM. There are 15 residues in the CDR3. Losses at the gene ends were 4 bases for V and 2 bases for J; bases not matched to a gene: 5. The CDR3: CASSSRQGAPYEQYF. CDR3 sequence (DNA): TGTGCCAGCAGTTCTAGACAGGGGGCGCCCTACGAGCAGTACTTC.